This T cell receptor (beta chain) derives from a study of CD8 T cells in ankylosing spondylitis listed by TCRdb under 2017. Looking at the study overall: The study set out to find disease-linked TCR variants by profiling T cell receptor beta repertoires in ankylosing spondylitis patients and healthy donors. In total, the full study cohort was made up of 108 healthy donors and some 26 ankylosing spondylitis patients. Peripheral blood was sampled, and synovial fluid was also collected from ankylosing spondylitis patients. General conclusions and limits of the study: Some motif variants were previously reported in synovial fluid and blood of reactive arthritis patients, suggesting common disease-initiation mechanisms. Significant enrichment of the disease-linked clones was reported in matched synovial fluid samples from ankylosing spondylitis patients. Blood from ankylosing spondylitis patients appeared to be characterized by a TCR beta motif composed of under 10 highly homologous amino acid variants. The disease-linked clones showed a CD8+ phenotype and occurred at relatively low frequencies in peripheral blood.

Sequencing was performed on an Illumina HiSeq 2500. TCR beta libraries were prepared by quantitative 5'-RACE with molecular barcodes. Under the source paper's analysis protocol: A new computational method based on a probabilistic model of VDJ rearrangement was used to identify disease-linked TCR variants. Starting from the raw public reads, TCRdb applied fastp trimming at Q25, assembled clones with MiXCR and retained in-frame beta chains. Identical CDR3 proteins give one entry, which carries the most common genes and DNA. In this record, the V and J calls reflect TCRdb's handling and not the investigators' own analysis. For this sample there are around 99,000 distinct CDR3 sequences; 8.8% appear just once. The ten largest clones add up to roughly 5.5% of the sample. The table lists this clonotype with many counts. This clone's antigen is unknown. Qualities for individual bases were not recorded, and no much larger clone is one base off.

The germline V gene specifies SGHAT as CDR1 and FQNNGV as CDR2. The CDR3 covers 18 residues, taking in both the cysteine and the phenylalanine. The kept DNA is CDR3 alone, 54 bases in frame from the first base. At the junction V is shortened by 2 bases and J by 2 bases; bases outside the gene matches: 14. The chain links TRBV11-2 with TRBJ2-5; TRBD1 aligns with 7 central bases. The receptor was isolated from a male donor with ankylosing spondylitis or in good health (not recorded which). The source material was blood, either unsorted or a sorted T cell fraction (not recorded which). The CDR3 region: CASSLIPAGQAYQETQYF. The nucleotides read TGTGCCAGCAGCTTAATCCCCGCCGGACAGGCCTATCAAGAGACCCAGTACTTC.